Listed here are 12 T cell receptor beta chains from one sample, sequenced in a study of blood T cell repertoires in COVID-19. Libraries were prepared by immunoSEQ multiplex PCR; TCRdb keeps only in-frame clonotypes and omits some of them. The table has roughly 330,000 clones, about 89% seen once. Sequencing was done on a sample of PBMCs or T cells enriched from blood (not recorded which). The receptors here all came from a woman in her twenties or thirties who had recovered from COVID-19.

The chain uses TRBV29-1 and TRBJ2-7, with D tentatively TRBD1 (6 bases). Deletions cut 0 bases from V and 4 bases from J, with 10 bases between. CDR1 SQVTM and CDR2 ANQGSEA come from the germline V gene. CDR3 length: 13 residues. The CDR3 region has the DNA TGCAGCGTTGAAGACCAGGGGATTTACGAGCAGTACTTC. Protein sequence: CSVEDQGIYEQYF.

This CDR3 reads CASSATGGGRGTEAFF. For the CDR3, the DNA is TGTGCCAGTAGTGCCACAGGGGGCGGTCGTGGGACTGAAGCTTTCTTT. The chain links TRBV19 to TRBJ1-1; 9 nucleotides align to TRBD1. CDR3 length: 16 residues. Germline CDR1 is LNHDA and CDR2 is SQIVND (reference sequence). The J segment lost 5 bases and the V segment lost 5 bases, leaving 12 bases of the junction unmatched.

The chain recombines TRBV5-1 with TRBJ1-2; 8 positions match TRBD1. The germline V gene has CDR1 SGHRS and CDR2 YFSETQ. V lost 4 bases and J lost 1; bases outside the gene matches: 6. The CDR3 has 15 amino acids. The CDR3 DNA reads TGCGCCAGCAGCGGACTGACAGGGGATAACTATGGCTACACCTTC. Its translation is CASSGLTGDNYGYTF.

The chain joins TRBV2 to TRBJ1-1; TRBD1 might be the D (6 bases). Germline loops: CDR1 SNHLY, CDR2 FYNNEI. V was shortened by 8 bases and J by 5 bases, with 18 bases between the two germline ends. This CDR3 comprises 14 residues. The CDR3 nucleotides are TGTGCCAGCGATAACAGGGAAAGGTGGACTGAAGCTTTCTTT. Amino acid sequence: CASDNRERWTEAFF.

J is TRBJ1-4 and V is TRBV19; D possibly corresponds to TRBD1 (6 bases). CDR1 is LNHDA, CDR2 SQIVND, per germline (reference sequence). Trimming took off 7 bases at V and 2 bases at J, with 17 bases between the two ends. The CDR3 is 16 residues long. The CDR3: CASTRGSLGTNEKLFF. Here the CDR3 DNA reads TGTGCCAGTACCAGGGGCTCCCTGGGGACTAATGAAAAACTGTTTTTT.

CDR3 in DNA: TGTGCCAGCAGCGGAACGGGCGGGGGCCACTACAATGAGCAGTTCTTC. Protein product: CASSGTGGGHYNEQFF. The chain employs TRBV2 and TRBJ2-1; the D gene is possibly TRBD2 (7 bases). CDR1 SNHLY and CDR2 FYNNEI come from the germline V gene. V was shortened by 6 bases and J by 3 bases, with 18 bases between the two germline ends. The CDR3 contains 16 residues.

V gene TRBV7-9 combines with J gene TRBJ1-2; 9 positions agree with TRBD1. Germline loops: CDR1 SEHNR, CDR2 FQNEAQ (reference sequence). The ends lost 4 bases at V and 5 bases at J; junction bases unmatched: 8. CDR3 size: 15 residues. The CDR3, as DNA: TGTGCCAGCAGCTCGTCGGGACAGGGTATTTATGGCTACACCTTC. Protein product: CASSSSGQGIYGYTF.

This clone was seen a single time. The V and J genes are TRBV11-2 and TRBJ2-7, with a possible D match to TRBD1 (6 bases). In germline, CDR1 is SGHAT, CDR2 FQNNGV. This CDR3 has 15 residues. The germline V and J ends were trimmed by 2 bases and 2 bases, with 13 bases remaining between them. CDR3 in amino acids: CASSLITGITYEQYF. The CDR3 DNA follows: TGTGCCAGCAGCTTAATTACAGGGATTACCTACGAGCAGTACTTC.

V is TRBV30 and J is TRBJ1-5; the match to TRBD1 covers 7 bases. Germline V gene sequence: CDR1 GTSNPN, CDR2 SVGIG (reference sequence). The CDR3 covers 14 residues. V was pared by 0 bases and J by 6 bases, with 5 bases of the junction left unmatched. The CDR3 protein is CAWSVTGEVQPQHF. The CDR3 coding sequence is TGTGCCTGGAGTGTAACAGGGGAGGTTCAGCCCCAGCATTTT.

This chain connects TRBV6-1 to TRBJ1-1, with unresolved D. Germline-derived CDR1 and CDR2 are MNHNS and SASEGT. Trimming stripped 0 bases from V and 8 bases from J, with 10 bases between. This CDR3 is built from 13 residues. DNA of the CDR3: TGTGCCAGCAGTGAAGCAGAGCCCGGGGAAGCTTTCTTT. The encoded protein is CASSEAEPGEAFF.

A few counts support this clone. The chain recombines TRBV12-3 or TRBV12-4 with TRBJ1-5, with 7 bases identical to TRBD1. The CDR3 consists of 12 residues. Trimming removed 6 bases from V and 7 bases from J; junction bases left unmatched: 3. The CDR3 sequence is CASSRGGQPQHF. The DNA for the CDR3 is TGTGCCAGCAGCCGAGGGGGCCAGCCCCAGCATTTT.

The rearrangement uses TRBV9 and TRBJ2-2; 9 bases map to TRBD1. Germline V gene data show CDR1 as SGDLS and CDR2 as YYNGEE. The CDR3 totals 17 residues. After removal of 1 base from V and 7 bases from J, the junction contained 11 bases not matched to a gene. The CDR3 region has the DNA TGTGCCAGCAGCGTAAAAGGACAGGGGTTTCGAGACGGGGAGCTGTTTTTT. It translates to CASSVKGQGFRDGELFF.